Presented here are 23 T cell receptor beta chains from one specimen sequenced in a study of T cells in Graves' hyperthyroidism and ophthalmopathy. The source material, RNA transcripts, was used to amplify TCR beta CDR3 regions. When the TCR CDR3 underwent first-round RT-PCR, the HTBI primer set was used. TCRdb used MiXCR to reprocess the multiplex PCR reads, holding one entry per CDR3 protein. The table records about 530,000 distinct CDR3 sequences, approximately 17% of them present only once. The sample taken for sequencing was blood. The receptors derive from a young woman with Graves' ophthalmopathy.

This clonotype was detected a few times. The V gene is TRBV12-3 or TRBV12-4, the J gene TRBJ1-6, with D possibly being TRBD1 (5 bases). The CDR3 is 14 amino acids. V was cut by 3 bases and J by 10 bases, with 13 bases left in between. CDR3 DNA sequence: TGTGCCAGCAGTTTGACAGCAATGGGGTCACCCCTCCACTTT. It yields the protein CASSLTAMGSPLHF.

V gene TRBV28 combines with J gene TRBJ2-7; TRBD1 agrees at 8 bases. Per germline, CDR1 MDHEN and CDR2 SYDVKM. With 10 bases clipped from V and 5 bases from J, the junction kept 10 bases outside the gene matches. The CDR3 loop spans 13 amino acids. The CDR3 reads CATTGAGGHEQYF. Written as DNA, the CDR3 is TGTGCCACCACCGGGGCAGGGGGCCACGAGCAGTACTTC.

This clonotype was recorded many times. The DNA for the CDR3 is TGTGCCAGCAGTTCCCCGGGACTAGCGACAGATACGCAGTATTTT. Its translation is CASSSPGLATDTQYF. The chain combines TRBV6-2 or TRBV6-3 with TRBJ2-3; 10 bases are a match to TRBD2. Trimming cost V 4 bases and J 3 bases; bases outside gene matches: 4. CDR1 and CDR2 (germline): MNHEY, SVGEGT. CDR3 length: 15 residues.

This clonotype was seen at least ten times. The CDR3 is CASSLAGEGYTF. For the CDR3, the DNA is TGTGCCAGCAGTTTGGCGGGGGAAGGCTACACCTTC. The chain links TRBV27 to TRBJ1-2; a weak D match, TRBD1 (5 bases). The germline V gene encodes CDR1 MNHEY and CDR2 SMNVEV (reference sequence). Trimming cost V 3 bases and J 8 bases, with 10 bases left between them. This CDR3 contains 12 residues.

The genes are TRBV19 and TRBJ2-7, with D possibly being TRBD1 (6 bases). This CDR3 spans 14 amino acids. From germline, CDR1 is LNHDA and CDR2 SQIVND (reference sequence). V lost 2 bases and J 0 bases, leaving 8 bases between the germline ends. The CDR3: CASSITGNSYEQYF. The CDR3, as DNA: TGTGCCAGTAGTATAACAGGGAACTCCTACGAGCAGTACTTC.

This clonotype occurred many times. The chain has TRBV6-1 and TRBJ2-5, with 9 bases fitting TRBD1. CDR1 MNHNS and CDR2 SASEGT come from the germline V gene. After removal of 5 bases from V and 5 bases from J, the junction contained 6 bases not matched to a gene. The CDR3 has 14 residues. This chain's CDR3 is CASSPTGGMETQYF. CDR3 bases: TGTGCCAGCAGTCCCACAGGGGGCATGGAGACCCAGTACTTC.

This clonotype was found many times. The V call is TRBV3-1, the J call TRBJ1-1, with TRBD1 as a possible D gene (6 bases). Trimming took 2 bases from V and 3 from J, leaving 13 bases between them. The CDR3 is 15 residues long. The germline V gene has CDR1 LGHDT and CDR2 YNNKEL (reference sequence). The CDR3 DNA reads as TGTGCCAGCAGCCAAAAGGGGGGGGTATACACTGAAGCTTTCTTT. It specifies CASSQKGGVYTEAFF.

There are a few counts of this clonotype. The V call is TRBV29-1, the J call TRBJ2-5; D might be TRBD1 (6 bases). Germline V CDR1 and CDR2: SQVTM, ANQGSEA. This CDR3 is 13 amino acids long. Trimming left V 6 bases short and J 2 bases short, with 13 bases between. The DNA of the CDR3 is TGCAGCGTGAGACAGGTACAGCAAGAGACCCAGTACTTC. Translated: CSVRQVQQETQYF.

This clonotype was picked up a small number of times. A much larger clone differs by one base, so this may be a read error. This chain joins TRBV27 and TRBJ1-5; D ambiguous. The CDR3 has 14 residues. The germline gives CDR1 MNHEY, CDR2 SMNVEV (reference sequence). Trimming removed 0 bases at V and 2 bases at J, with 5 bases between. This CDR3 is CASSLSGRNQPQHF. The CDR3 DNA reads as TGTGCCAGCAGTTTATCAGGGCGCAATCAGCCCCAGCATTTT.

This clonotype was seen repeatedly, ten times or more. V gene TRBV28 combines with J gene TRBJ1-1; the D is unclear. Germline-derived CDR1 and CDR2 are MDHEN and SYDVKM. V was clipped by 2 bases and J by 8 bases, with 9 bases between them. The CDR3 is 12 residues long. In DNA, the CDR3 is TGTGCCAGCAGTTTAGGGAACGGCGAAGCTTTCTTT. The encoded protein is CASSLGNGEAFF.

This clonotype was observed many times. CDR3 nucleotide sequence: TGTGCCAGCAGCTATCGGACAGAGAACCAAGAGACCCAGTACTTC. It encodes CASSYRTENQETQYF. V and J are TRBV7-2 and TRBJ2-5, with a weak D call TRBD1 (6 bases). This CDR3 spans 15 amino acids. Trimming took 4 bases from V and 0 from J, leaving 12 bases between them. Germline CDR1 SGHTA, CDR2 FQGNSA.

At least ten counts were recorded for this clonotype. This chain connects TRBV18 to TRBJ1-1, with TRBD1 identical over 9 bases. Germline V gives CDR1 KGHSH, CDR2 LQKENI. This CDR3 is built from 15 residues. V lost 3 bases, J lost 3 bases, and 5 bases stayed unmatched. The CDR3, as DNA: TGTGCCAGCTCACCTGGACAGGGGTATCACACTGAAGCTTTCTTT. The encoded protein is CASSPGQGYHTEAFF.

The chain uses TRBV20-1 and TRBJ2-1, with 11 positions matching TRBD2. Unmatched junction bases numbered 8, after V lost 3 bases and J lost 10 bases. Germline CDR1 and CDR2: DFQATT and SNEGSKA (reference sequence). The CDR3 spans 14 residues. In DNA, the CDR3 is TGCAGTGCTAGCTTGACTAGCGGGATCTGGGAGCAGTTCTTC. It is translated as CSASLTSGIWEQFF.

This clonotype has at least ten counts. The genes are TRBV29-1 and TRBJ1-2; unclear D gene. CDR1 is SQVTM and CDR2 is ANQGSEA in the germline V gene. The CDR3 is made up of 12 amino acids. V gave up 6 bases and J gave up 5 bases, with 13 bases separating them. The CDR3 DNA sequence: TGCAGCGTCCAAGCCGGGAGTTATGGCTACACCTTC. As protein: CSVQAGSYGYTF.

There are many counts of this clonotype. V gene TRBV6-1 combines with J gene TRBJ1-1; possibly TRBD1 for D (6 bases). V lost 6 bases and J lost 3, with 14 bases in between. Germline V gene data show CDR1 as MNHNS and CDR2 as SASEGT. This CDR3 spans 14 amino acids. DNA for the CDR3: TGTGCCAGCAGCAAGGGGGGTTGGGACACTGAAGCTTTCTTT. Translation gives CASSKGGWDTEAFF.

This clonotype has a handful of counts. The V and J genes are TRBV7-6 and TRBJ1-5; a possible D gene is TRBD1 (5 bases). Germline loops: CDR1 SGHVS, CDR2 FNYEAQ. The length of the CDR3 is 16 residues. Trimming removed 5 bases from V and 0 bases from J, with 14 bases in between. The CDR3 DNA sequence: TGTGCCAGCAGCCCCGGGACGGAGGGTAGCAATCAGCCCCAGCATTTT. As protein: CASSPGTEGSNQPQHF.

With respect to this clonotype: This likely comes from a read error, as the CDR3 has no conserved phenylalanine or tryptophan at its end. V gene TRBV28 combines with J gene TRBJ1-1, with D unclear. Trimming took 3 bases from V and 1 from J, leaving 6 bases between them. Germline-derived CDR1 and CDR2 are MDHEN and SYDVKM. The CDR3 totals 13 residues. DNA for the CDR3: TGTGCCAGCAGTTTGTATGAGAACACTGAAGCTTTCCTT. The encoded protein is CASSLYENTEAFL.

The chain is built from TRBV5-4 and TRBJ2-4, with 7 positions matching TRBD2. The CDR3 has 15 residues. The germline V gene encodes CDR1 SGHNT and CDR2 YYREEE (reference sequence). Losses at the gene ends were 1 base for V and 7 bases for J; bases not matched to a gene: 8. CDR3 bases: TGTGCCAGCAGCTTGATGAGGGGAGGGTCGAACATTCAGTACTTC. It encodes CASSLMRGGSNIQYF.

Concerning this clonotype: At one boundary the junction diverges from the germline segment, which might be a read error. The chain uses TRBV7-7 and TRBJ2-5; perhaps TRBD1 as D (6 bases). The length of the CDR3 is 21 residues. Per the germline V gene, CDR1 is SSHAT and CDR2 is FNYEAQ (reference sequence). The CDR3 spells CASSPRGWGRAQHQTGETQYF. The DNA of the CDR3 is TGTGCTAGCAGTCCTCGTGGTTGGGGGCGGGCACAACACCAAACCGGGGAGACCCAGTACTTC.

For this clonotype: A much larger clone is a single base away; this may be a read error. The J gene is TRBJ2-7, the V gene TRBV15; unclear D gene. Germline CDR1 reads LNHNV; CDR2 reads YYDKDF (reference sequence). This CDR3 comprises 14 residues. The CDR3 here is CATSGDRASYEQYF. In DNA form, the CDR3 reads TGTGCCACCAGCGGAGACCGGGCGTCCTACGAGCAGTACTTC.

J is TRBJ2-2 and V is TRBV4-1; 7 bases agree with TRBD1. J gave up 3 bases and V 0 bases, and 4 bases lay outside the gene matches. CDR3 length: 16 amino acids. In germline, CDR1 is MGHRA, CDR2 YSYEKL. This CDR3 reads CASSQEGQRHTGELFF. CDR3 nucleotide sequence: TGCGCCAGCAGCCAAGAGGGACAGAGACACACCGGGGAGCTGTTTTTT.

At least ten counts were recorded for this clonotype. The chain links TRBV3-1 to TRBJ2-1, with D maybe TRBD1 (5 bases). There are 14 residues in the CDR3. V gave up 2 bases and J gave up 5 bases, with 10 bases separating them. Germline CDR1 and CDR2: LGHDT and YNNKEL (reference sequence). The CDR3 sequence is CASSQLQANNEQFF. DNA of the CDR3: TGTGCCAGCAGCCAATTACAGGCAAACAATGAGCAGTTCTTC.

V is TRBV7-9 and J is TRBJ2-7; unclear D gene. CDR3 length equals 12 residues. Germline values: CDR1 SEHNR, CDR2 FQNEAQ (reference sequence). Trimming stripped 5 bases from V and 3 bases from J, with 8 bases between. The DNA of the CDR3 is TGTGCCAGCAGCCCAAACCTCTACGAGCAGTACTTC. It yields the protein CASSPNLYEQYF.